Only a few counts were recorded for the clone carrying this T cell receptor (beta chain). Its matching antigen is unknown. A single record per CDR3 protein comes from TCRdb applying MiXCR to the RT-PCR reads. The data hold around 850,000 distinct CDR3 sequences, with around a sixth observed a single time. There are 15 residues in the CDR3. From germline, CDR1 is SGHTA and CDR2 FQGNSA. Trimming stripped 5 bases from V and 6 bases from J, with 19 bases between. This sample was taken from a study of response to subunit inactivated influenza vaccine. Study-wide findings and caveats: Only a handful of new T cells, the authors suggested, are recruited with each seasonal influenza vaccination.

The genes are TRBV7-2 and TRBJ2-5, with a weak D call TRBD2 (6 bases). The sequencing used PBMCs from blood, collected about 5 days after vaccination. This TCR was sampled from a man between 45 and 60 years old who received an inactivated influenza vaccine. The CDR3 DNA reads as TGTGCCAGCAGCACTATAGCGGCCCCTGGAAAGACCCAGTACTTC. Its translation is CASSTIAAPGKTQYF.